Given below is one TCR beta chain in context. Its cognate antigen is unknown. This entry comes from a study of T cell responses to AZD1222 COVID-19 vaccine. Study-level results: Seropositive status at baseline applied to only five or six AZD1222 recipients. There were vaccine-associated CD4 TCRs across spike, dominant at 160-218 and 743-854. Compared with day 0, the breadth and depth of the Spike-specific TCR repertoire rose significantly after two doses of AZD1222. The sample set comprised mostly white British donors with more females, and clonal diversity was possibly underestimated.

CDR1 and CDR2 (germline): LGHDT, YNNKEL (reference sequence). After removal of 1 base from V and 7 bases from J, the junction contained 2 bases not matched to a gene. The CDR3 has 14 amino acids. Data came from immunoSEQ multiplex PCR; TCRdb stores just in-frame clones and leaves some out. The data show approximately 150,000 clones, roughly 91% seen once. The chain carries TRBV3-1 (or the pseudogene TRBV3-2) and TRBJ1-2; 11 bases agree with TRBD1. The sample in question was peripheral blood, obtained on day 0 of AZD1222 vaccination. This receptor was identified in an adult in good health. As DNA, the CDR3 is TGTGCCAGCAGCCAAGTGGGACAGGGGGGTGGCTACACCTTC. It codes for CASSQVGQGGGYTF.